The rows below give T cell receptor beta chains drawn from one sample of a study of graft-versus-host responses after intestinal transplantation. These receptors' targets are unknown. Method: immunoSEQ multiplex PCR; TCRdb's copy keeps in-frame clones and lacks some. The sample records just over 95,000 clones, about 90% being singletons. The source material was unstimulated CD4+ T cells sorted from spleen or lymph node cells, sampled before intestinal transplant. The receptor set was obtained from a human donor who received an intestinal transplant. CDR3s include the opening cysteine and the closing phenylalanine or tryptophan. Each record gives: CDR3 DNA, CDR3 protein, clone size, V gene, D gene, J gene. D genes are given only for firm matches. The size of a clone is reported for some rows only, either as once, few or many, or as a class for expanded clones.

TGTGCCAGCAGTGAGATAACAGGGGGCGGTTTCGATCAGCCCCAGCATTTT,CASSEITGGGFDQPQHF,.,TRBV6-1,TRBD1,TRBJ1-5
TGTGCCAGCAGCCGGCAGGGGGCGGGTGAAAAACTGTTTTTT,CASSRQGAGEKLFF,.,TRBV5-4,TRBD1,TRBJ1-4
TGCGCCAGCAGCCCCGGGGGGGTTAATGAAAAACTGTTTTTT,CASSPGGVNEKLFF,.,TRBV5-1,.,TRBJ1-4
TGTGCAAGTCGGCATTCGCCGGGACTCTACACCGGGGAGCTGTTTTTT,CASRHSPGLYTGELFF,.,TRBV12-2,.,TRBJ2-2
TGTGCCAGCAGTTTGGGGACTGGCATTAACTATGGCTACACCTTC,CASSLGTGINYGYTF,.,TRBV28,.,TRBJ1-2
TGCAGCGTCAGACTAGGGTGGGACAATGAGCAGTTCTTC,CSVRLGWDNEQFF,.,TRBV29-1,.,TRBJ2-1
TGTGCCTGGTCCAGGGGCACGTACGAGCAGTACTTC,CAWSRGTYEQYF,.,TRBV30,.,TRBJ2-7
TGTGCCTGGAGAGCGGGGGACAGGGGGCACGTTGGCTACACCTTC,CAWRAGDRGHVGYTF,.,TRBV30,TRBD1,TRBJ1-2
TGTGCCAGTAGTCCGGGGGACCGGGAAAAACTGTTTTTT,CASSPGDREKLFF,.,TRBV19,.,TRBJ1-4
TGTGCCAGCAGCGCGGTCTTTGAATCGTGGGAGACCCAGTACTTC,CASSAVFESWETQYF,.,TRBV6-1,.,TRBJ2-5
TGTGCCAGCAGTTACGACAGAGTCAATGAGCAGTTCTTC,CASSYDRVNEQFF,once,TRBV6-5,.,TRBJ2-1
TGCGCCAGCAGCACCGGGACAGGGGGCGGAAACTACAATGAGCAGTTCTTC,CASSTGTGGGNYNEQFF,.,TRBV5-1,TRBD1,TRBJ2-1
TGTGCCTTACAAGCCGGGACAGGGGGCGCGTCCCAGTACTTC,CALQAGTGGASQYF,.,TRBV2,TRBD1,TRBJ2-7
TGTGCCAGTAGTAGGGACAGGAGGAACACTGAAGCTTTCTTT,CASSRDRRNTEAFF,.,TRBV19,TRBD1,TRBJ1-1
TGTGCCAGCAGCCCCACAGGGGACACTTTGGAGAGCTACACCTTC,CASSPTGDTLESYTF,.,TRBV5-5,TRBD1,TRBJ1-2
TGTGCCAGCAGCTCTTCTCCATGGAGGGGGGGAGAGTACGAGCAGTACTTC,CASSSSPWRGGEYEQYF,.,TRBV7-8,.,TRBJ2-7
TGTGCCAGCAGCTTAGGCTATAGCGGGGAGGCGATCAATGAGCAGTTCTTC,CASSLGYSGEAINEQFF,.,TRBV7-2,TRBD2,TRBJ2-1
TGTGCCAGCAGCTTAGGGTCAGCCGGGGGCTATGGCTACACCTTC,CASSLGSAGGYGYTF,.,TRBV11-3,.,TRBJ1-2
TGTGCCAGCAGCTTATCAAAATCAACAGATACGCAGTATTTT,CASSLSKSTDTQYF,.,TRBV7-2,.,TRBJ2-3
TGTGCCAGCAGTAGGACAGGCCTAATTTCCGGAAACACCATATATTTT,CASSRTGLISGNTIYF,.,TRBV11-2,TRBD1,TRBJ1-3
TGTGCCACCAGCAGAGCAGACAACTACGAGCAGTACTTC,CATSRADNYEQYF,.,TRBV15,.,TRBJ2-7
TGTGCCAGCAGCCGCACCGGCGGCCCTAATGAAAAACTGTTTTTT,CASSRTGGPNEKLFF,.,TRBV5-8,.,TRBJ1-4
TGTGCCAGCAACCCCCGAAGGGGCTCAATAGCCAAAAACATTCAGTACTTC,CASNPRRGSIAKNIQYF,.,TRBV11-2,.,TRBJ2-4
TGTGCCAGCAGTTACGGCGGGGGGAAATTTACAGATACGCAGTATTTT,CASSYGGGKFTDTQYF,.,TRBV6-6,TRBD2,TRBJ2-3
TGTGCCAGCAGCTTAGGACCTAGCCCTAAGACCTACGAGCAGTACTTC,CASSLGPSPKTYEQYF,.,TRBV11-2,.,TRBJ2-7
TGTGCCAGCAGGAACTCGTATGGCTACACCTTC,CASRNSYGYTF,.,TRBV6-1,.,TRBJ1-2